The 32 T cell receptor beta chains below come from one sample, sequenced in a study of cytomegalovirus exposure and HLA in healthy donors. Primers for the PCR totalled 60 Vbeta and 13 Jbeta. Only in-frame clones appear in the TCRdb table, and some are missing; sequencing was by immunoSEQ multiplex PCR. The top ten clones hold 4.5% to 7.5% of a sample with roughly 180,000 clones, 78% of them seen once. The material sequenced was PBMCs. The receptors were gathered from a woman under 40 in good health and CMV-seropositive.

The chain joins TRBV2 to TRBJ1-5, with D perhaps TRBD1 (5 bases). The CDR3 is 16 amino acids. Germline values: CDR1 SNHLY, CDR2 FYNNEI. V lost 6 bases, J lost 1 base, and 16 bases lay in between. CDR3 sequence reads: CASSPGPGPSNQPQHF. The CDR3 DNA reads TGTGCCAGCAGCCCAGGGCCTGGCCCCAGCAATCAGCCCCAGCATTTT.

The chain has TRBV6-5 and TRBJ2-1; a weak D match, TRBD2 (6 bases). CDR3 length: 15 residues. Germline CDR1 reads MNHEY; CDR2 reads SVGAGI. The V end was cut by 4 bases, the J end by 5 bases, with 15 bases between. The CDR3 DNA reads as TGTGCCAGCAGTTTGGCCGGAAGACTAGACAATGAGCAGTTCTTC. It yields the protein CASSLAGRLDNEQFF.

This chain links TRBV14 with TRBJ2-7, with D tentatively TRBD1 (5 bases). Looked up from germline, CDR1 is SGHDN and CDR2 is FVKESK. The CDR3 spans 12 residues. V was trimmed by 6 bases and J by 4 bases, leaving 10 bases between them. The CDR3, as DNA: TGTGCCAGCAGTCCAGGGTTATACGAGCAGTACTTC. Translating it yields CASSPGLYEQYF.

V and J are TRBV7-8 and TRBJ2-1; 8 nucleotides align to TRBD2. The CDR3 is made up of 15 amino acids. CDR1 and CDR2 from the germline V gene are SGHVS and FQNEAQ. Losses at the gene ends were 4 bases for V and 2 bases for J; bases not matched to a gene: 4. DNA for the CDR3: TGTGCCAGCAGCTACACTAGCGGAGCCTACAATGAGCAGTTCTTC. This sequence encodes CASSYTSGAYNEQFF.

This rearrangement joins TRBV18 to TRBJ1-2; 10 bases line up with TRBD1. Germline values: CDR1 KGHSH, CDR2 LQKENI. V was pared by 8 bases and J by 7 bases, with 10 bases of the junction left unmatched. The CDR3 is 14 amino acids. CDR3 nucleotide sequence: TGTGCCAGCACCTGGGACAGGGGTGCTAGTGGCTACACCTTC. Translation: CASTWDRGASGYTF.

The chain uses TRBV21-1 and TRBJ2-7; the table's D call of TRBD2 was not tested on the DNA. TRBV21-1 is noted as a pseudogene. This CDR3 has 13 amino acids. DNA of the CDR3: TGTGCCAGCAGTCCAGGCGGGGGGAGCGAGCAGTACTTC. It yields the protein CASSPGGGSEQYF.

V and J are TRBV27 and TRBJ2-7; the D gene is possibly TRBD1 (6 bases). The CDR3 has 16 residues. Trimming shortened V by 3 bases and J by 3 bases, and 18 bases separated the two germline ends. Germline V gives CDR1 MNHEY, CDR2 SMNVEV (reference sequence). CDR3 residues: CASSFSPPQGHYEQYF. CDR3 nucleotide sequence: TGTGCCAGCAGTTTCTCCCCCCCACAGGGACACTACGAGCAGTACTTC.

The chain joins TRBV13 to TRBJ2-1; TRBD2 aligns across 13 bases. V was pared by 3 bases and J by 7 bases, with 3 bases of the junction left unmatched. CDR3 length: 15 residues. Germline lookup yields CDR1 PRHDT and CDR2 FYEKMQ (reference sequence). The DNA for the CDR3 is TGTGCCAGCAGCTTTACTAGCGGGAGGGGTAATGAGCAGTTCTTC. Residues: CASSFTSGRGNEQFF.

This clone showed up just once. This chain links TRBV19 with TRBJ1-1; D remains ambiguous. The CDR3 is made up of 15 amino acids. V shed 4 bases and J shed 2 bases, with 14 bases lying between them. Per the germline V gene, CDR1 is LNHDA and CDR2 is SQIVND (reference sequence). The CDR3 is CASSNRVRGNTEAFF. The CDR3 region has the DNA TGTGCCAGTAGTAATCGGGTAAGAGGTAACACTGAAGCTTTCTTT.

This chain joins TRBV5-1 and TRBJ2-3; a possible D gene is TRBD2 (5 bases). Trimming took off 0 bases at V and 2 bases at J, with 10 bases between the two ends. The germline V gene encodes CDR1 SGHRS and CDR2 YFSETQ. CDR3 length: 15 amino acids. The CDR3 DNA follows: TGCGCCAGCAGCTTGGGCAGAGGGCACACAGATACGCAGTATTTT. It encodes CASSLGRGHTDTQYF.

The CDR3 DNA reads as TGCGCCAGCAGCGCAACAGCGAACACTGAAGCTTTCTTT. Its translation: CASSATANTEAFF. This sequence joins TRBV4-3 and TRBJ1-1; D not certain. The CDR3 has 13 amino acids. Germline CDR1 LGHNA, CDR2 YSLEER. The V gene lost 5 bases and the J gene lost 1 base, with 8 bases spanning the gap.

The chain carries TRBV5-1 and TRBJ1-1; TRBD1 matches at 7 bases. Germline lookup yields CDR1 SGHRS and CDR2 YFSETQ. The ends lost 3 bases at V and 1 base at J; junction bases unmatched: 3. The CDR3 is made up of 14 amino acids. Here the CDR3 reads CASSSRTGNTEAFF. CDR3 DNA: TGCGCCAGCAGCTCCCGGACAGGGAACACTGAAGCTTTCTTT.

The chain joins TRBV20-1 to TRBJ1-2, with D perhaps matching TRBD1 (6 bases). The V gene's germline CDR1 is DFQATT and CDR2 SNEGSKA (reference sequence). The CDR3 is 11 residues long. Deletions cut 5 bases from V and 8 bases from J, with 12 bases between. CDR3 sequence (DNA): TGCAGTGCTGGACAGTTAGGCGGCTACACCTTC. This sequence encodes CSAGQLGGYTF.

The chain is built from TRBV6-5 and TRBJ1-1, with TRBD1 as a possible D gene (5 bases). Germline V gives CDR1 MNHEY, CDR2 SVGAGI. Trimming shortened V by 6 bases and J by 0 bases, and 14 bases separated the two germline ends. CDR3 length: 15 residues. This chain's CDR3 is CASRGRASLNTEAFF. CDR3 bases: TGTGCCAGCAGAGGCAGGGCCTCCCTGAACACTGAAGCTTTCTTT.

The V call is TRBV7-2, the J call TRBJ2-5, with a possible D match to TRBD2 (7 bases). CDR1 is SGHTA, CDR2 FQGNSA, per germline. The CDR3 spans 16 residues. The V end lost 5 bases, the J end lost 6 bases, and 22 bases lay between the germline ends. Here the CDR3 reads CASSALSGGGFQTQYF. The CDR3 DNA reads TGTGCCAGCAGCGCGCTTAGCGGCGGGGGCTTTCAGACCCAGTACTTC.

V usage is TRBV4-1 and J usage is TRBJ2-1, with 7 positions matching TRBD1. Trimming at V came to 0 bases and at J to 0 bases, leaving 5 bases not matched to a gene. The germline CDR1 and CDR2 sequences are MGHRA and YSYEKL. CDR3 size: 17 residues. The CDR3 DNA reads TGCGCCAGCAGCCAAGATCCAGGGGGTGGCTCCTACAATGAGCAGTTCTTC. Amino acids: CASSQDPGGGSYNEQFF.

The CDR3 DNA follows: TGTGCCAGCAGCGTAGAAGGGAGCCGACCCTACGAGCAGTACTTC. This sequence encodes CASSVEGSRPYEQYF. The chain carries TRBV9 and TRBJ2-7, with D perhaps TRBD2 (5 bases). The CDR3 is 15 residues long. Germline V gene data show CDR1 as SGDLS and CDR2 as YYNGEE. Deletions cut 0 bases from V and 2 bases from J, with 12 bases between.

V gene TRBV5-6 combines with J gene TRBJ1-6; D possibly corresponds to TRBD1 (5 bases). From germline, CDR1 is SGHDT and CDR2 YYEEEE. CDR3 length: 15 residues. The germline V and J ends were trimmed by 3 bases and 7 bases, with 14 bases remaining between them. The CDR3, as DNA: TGTGCCAGCAGCTATCTCGACAGAAGAAATTCACCCCTCCACTTT. Amino acids: CASSYLDRRNSPLHF.

This clone was detected only a few times. The J gene is TRBJ1-4, the V gene TRBV28; the match to TRBD1 covers 9 bases. Germline CDR1 reads MDHEN; CDR2 reads SYDVKM. The CDR3 has 15 amino acids. Trimming removed 7 bases from V and 7 bases from J; junction bases left unmatched: 10. The chain's CDR3 is CASNSLTGGVEKLFF. The CDR3 DNA follows: TGTGCCAGCAATTCCCTCACAGGGGGCGTTGAAAAACTGTTTTTT.

The chain has TRBV5-6 and TRBJ1-5; 7 bases map to TRBD1. Germline lookup yields CDR1 SGHDT and CDR2 YYEEEE. The V and J ends lost 2 bases and 2 bases, in that order; junction bases with no gene match: 4. This CDR3 region has 15 residues. CDR3 protein: CASSFLQGGNQPQHF. For the CDR3, the DNA is TGTGCCAGCAGCTTCCTCCAGGGGGGCAATCAGCCCCAGCATTTT.

V usage is TRBV7-6 and J usage is TRBJ1-3; 8 nucleotides align to TRBD1. Trimming cost V 3 bases and J 4 bases; bases outside gene matches: 5. Germline V CDR1 and CDR2: SGHVS, FNYEAQ. CDR3 length equals 15 residues. The CDR3 sequence is CASSFQGAWGNTIYF. CDR3 coding DNA: TGTGCCAGCAGCTTTCAGGGGGCGTGGGGAAACACCATATATTTT.

This clone has only a few counts. Different DNA sequences within this sample yield the same CDR3. This chain joins TRBV11-2 and TRBJ1-1; the match to TRBD1 covers 7 bases. V lost 6 bases, J lost 6 bases, and 7 bases stayed unmatched. CDR3 length equals 13 residues. The germline CDR1 and CDR2 sequences are SGHAT and FQNNGV. In DNA, the CDR3 is TGTGCCAGCAGTCAGGGGGTGAGAGCTGAAGCTTTCTTT. Its translation is CASSQGVRAEAFF. Full variable domain (outside the CDR3, taken from reference TRBV11-2 and TRBJ1-1): EAGVAQSPRYKIIEKRQSVAFWCNPISGHATLYWYQQILGQGPKLLIQFQNNGVVDDSQLPKDRFSAERLKGVDSTLKIQPAKLEDSAVYLCASSQGVRAEAFFGQGTRLTVV.

This chain links TRBV27 with TRBJ1-6; D gene uncertain. V was clipped by 4 bases and J by 7 bases, with 5 bases between them. Germline V gene lookup returns CDR1 MNHEY and CDR2 SMNVEV (reference sequence). This CDR3 contains 12 residues. CDR3 coding DNA: TGTGCCAGCAGTTCACAAAATTCACCCCTCCACTTT. It is translated as CASSSQNSPLHF.

V is TRBV4-2 and J is TRBJ2-7; 11 bases line up with TRBD2. The V segment lost 3 bases and the J segment 3 bases; nucleotides outside the gene matches: 4. The CDR3 has 15 residues. Germline lookup yields CDR1 LGHNA and CDR2 YNFKEQ. Here the CDR3 reads CASSHPGTSGYEQYF. The CDR3 coding sequence is TGTGCCAGCAGCCACCCCGGGACTAGCGGCTACGAGCAGTACTTC.

In its sample, this clone was seen a few times. The genes are TRBV6-1 and TRBJ1-1; the D is unclear. The germline V and J ends were trimmed by 6 bases and 3 bases, with 14 bases remaining between them. The germline CDR1 and CDR2 sequences are MNHNS and SASEGT. The CDR3 covers 14 residues. The CDR3, as DNA: TGTGCCAGCAGATATGGATGGAGGGACACTGAAGCTTTCTTT. Its protein product is CASRYGWRDTEAFF.

This sequence joins TRBV9 and TRBJ2-7; D unresolved. Trimming removed 0 bases from V and 0 bases from J, with 10 bases in between. Per the germline V gene, CDR1 is SGDLS and CDR2 is YYNGEE. The CDR3 is made up of 15 amino acids. As DNA, the CDR3 is TGTGCCAGCAGCGTAGGCCAGGCCAGCTCCTACGAGCAGTACTTC. The encoded protein is CASSVGQASSYEQYF.

The chain employs TRBV4-3 and TRBJ2-7; TRBD1 might be the D (5 bases). The CDR3 sequence is 14 residues long. V was clipped by 5 bases and J by 0 bases, with 11 bases between them. In germline, CDR1 is LGHNA, CDR2 YSLEER. The CDR3 sequence: CASSLSDSSYEQYF. In nucleotides, the CDR3 is TGCGCCAGCAGCTTGTCAGACAGCTCCTACGAGCAGTACTTC.

This chain joins TRBV4-1 and TRBJ2-2, with 10 positions matching TRBD2. Looked up from germline, CDR1 is MGHRA and CDR2 is YSYEKL. The ends lost 4 bases at V and 4 bases at J; junction bases unmatched: 18. The CDR3 sequence is 20 residues long. CDR3 nucleotides: TGCGCCAGCAGCCTCTTAGGACATACACTTAGCGGGGGGCGCACCGGGGAGCTGTTTTTT. It encodes CASSLLGHTLSGGRTGELFF.

V and J are TRBV19 and TRBJ1-5; 7 positions match TRBD1. With 7 bases clipped from V and 4 bases from J, the junction kept 7 bases outside the gene matches. Germline V gene lookup returns CDR1 LNHDA and CDR2 SQIVND (reference sequence). The CDR3 has 14 amino acids. The CDR3 spells CASNTPGQNQPQHF. CDR3 DNA sequence: TGTGCCAGTAACACTCCGGGACAGAATCAGCCCCAGCATTTT.

CDR3 in DNA: TGTGCCAGCAGCCCGAGCGGGAGTGATATCTACGAGCAGTACTTC. Its protein product is CASSPSGSDIYEQYF. The chain carries TRBV5-4 and TRBJ2-7; 8 nucleotides agree with TRBD2. Germline V gene data show CDR1 as SGHNT and CDR2 as YYREEE (reference sequence). The CDR3 spans 15 residues. Trimming took 4 bases from V and 3 from J; bases not matched to a gene: 9.

In DNA, the CDR3 is TGTGCCAGCGGGGACGGGGGTGAGTCCCCCCACTTT. Translating it yields CASGDGGESPHF. J is TRBJ1-6 and V is TRBV28; weak D call: TRBD1 (5 bases). Germline assignment: CDR1 MDHEN and CDR2 SYDVKM. V lost 8 bases and J 18 bases, leaving 20 bases between the germline ends. This CDR3 has 12 amino acids.

The chain recombines TRBV5-1 with TRBJ2-5; 12 nucleotides agree with TRBD2. The V gene's germline CDR1 is SGHRS and CDR2 YFSETQ. Unmatched junction bases numbered 1, after V lost 0 bases and J lost 4 bases. The CDR3 covers 15 residues. The CDR3 DNA reads as TGCGCCAGCAGCTTGGGACTAGCGGGAGCAGAGACCCAGTACTTC. It specifies CASSLGLAGAETQYF.